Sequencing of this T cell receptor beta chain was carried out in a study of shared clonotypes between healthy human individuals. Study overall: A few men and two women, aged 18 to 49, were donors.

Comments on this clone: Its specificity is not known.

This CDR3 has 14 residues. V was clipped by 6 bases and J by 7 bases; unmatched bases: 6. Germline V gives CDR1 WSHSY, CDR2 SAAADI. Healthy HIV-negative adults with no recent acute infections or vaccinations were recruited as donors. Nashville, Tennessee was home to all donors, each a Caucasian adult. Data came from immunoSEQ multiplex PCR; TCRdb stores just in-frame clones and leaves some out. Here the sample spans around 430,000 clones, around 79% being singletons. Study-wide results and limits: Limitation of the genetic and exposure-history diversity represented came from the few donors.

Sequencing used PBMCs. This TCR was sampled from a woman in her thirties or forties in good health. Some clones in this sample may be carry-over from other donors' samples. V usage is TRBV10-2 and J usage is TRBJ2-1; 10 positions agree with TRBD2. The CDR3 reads CASRGLAMNNEQFF. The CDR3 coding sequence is TGCGCCAGCAGGGGACTAGCGATGAATAATGAGCAGTTCTTC.